One TCR beta chain is described in this entry. Its target is unknown. These data come from a study of cytomegalovirus exposure and HLA in healthy donors. Study-level points and caveats: There was a cluster of highly shared sequence variants that was likely a sequencing artifact.

Germline-derived CDR1 and CDR2 are GTSNPN and SVGIG (reference sequence). The V gene end was trimmed by 0 bases and the J gene end by 5 bases; junction bases not matched to a gene: 6. The CDR3 is made up of 14 amino acids. Primers: 60 Vbeta forward and 13 Jbeta reverse. Sequencing was performed with immunoSEQ multiplex PCR; in TCRdb, only in-frame clones are kept and a portion is missing. Of roughly 110,000 clones in the sample, over 70% were seen once. The sequence came from a man aged 25-45 years in good health and CMV-seronegative. Sequenced material: PBMCs. The chain uses TRBV30 and TRBJ2-5, with 7 nucleotides matching TRBD1. CDR3 nucleotides: TGTGCCTGGAGTGTAATAGGGGGCGGTGAGACCCAGTACTTC. Translated, it gives CAWSVIGGGETQYF.